The sequence of this T cell receptor (beta chain) was determined in a study of cytomegalovirus exposure and HLA in healthy donors. Libraries were prepared by immunoSEQ multiplex PCR; TCRdb keeps only in-frame clonotypes and omits some of them. The top ten clones hold over 10% of a sample with approximately 190,000 clones, around 83% of them seen once. CDR3 length equals 15 residues. Germline CDR1 and CDR2: SNHLY and FYNNEI. The ends were cut back, 4 bases at V and 4 bases at J, with 15 bases in the middle. Specimen: PBMCs. The V call is TRBV2, the J call TRBJ2-3; D remains unclear. This receptor was taken from a woman aged 25 to 39 in good health and CMV-seropositive. The CDR3 here is CASSALGQASDTQYF. In DNA form, the CDR3 reads TGTGCCAGCAGTGCGCTCGGCCAGGCCTCAGATACGCAGTATTTT.